These T cell receptor beta chains were read from a single sample in a study of blood T cell repertoires in COVID-19. The data were produced by immunoSEQ multiplex PCR, yet TCRdb's version contains in-frame clones alone and is incomplete. Seen here are roughly 200,000 clones, approximately 85% observed once, and the top ten hold around 6.2%. The source material was PBMCs or T cells enriched from blood (not recorded which). The receptors were gathered from a middle-aged man who had recovered from COVID-19. Each CDR3 is given with its conserved first and last residue. D genes are given only for firm matches. Clone size is not always given. Where it is, it says once, few, many or a class for expanded clones.

D gene	clone size	J gene	V gene	CDR3 protein	CDR3 DNA
NA	NA	TRBJ2-1	TRBV27	CATSTRYNEQFF	TGTGCCACCTCTACCCGTTACAATGAGCAGTTCTTC
NA	once	TRBJ1-2	TRBV2	CASSVGQGYGYTF	TGTGCCAGCAGTGTAGGTCAGGGCTATGGCTACACCTTC
TRBD1	NA	TRBJ1-4	TRBV6-5	CASSSWTGRGEKLFF	TGTGCCAGCAGTTCCTGGACAGGGAGGGGCGAAAAACTGTTTTTT
NA	once	TRBJ1-4	TRBV18	CASSPNIEKLFF	TGTGCCAGCTCACCAAATATCGAAAAACTGTTTTTT
TRBD1	NA	TRBJ1-2	TRBV19	CASSPTGVLGYTF	TGTGCCAGTAGCCCGACAGGGGTCTTGGGCTACACCTTC
NA	few	TRBJ1-5	TRBV7-2	CASSLAGVNQPQHF	TGTGCCAGCAGCCTCGCGGGAGTCAATCAGCCCCAGCATTTT
NA	NA	TRBJ1-1	TRBV29-1	CSTQWLTEAFF	TGCAGCACCCAGTGGTTAACTGAAGCTTTCTTT
NA	once	TRBJ2-3	TRBV24-1	CATSGGTSTDTQYF	TGTGCCACCAGTGGGGGGACATCCACAGATACGCAGTATTTT
NA	NA	TRBJ2-1	TRBV7-2	CASSLTLKLANEQFF	TGTGCCAGCAGCTTAACCTTAAAGCTTGCCAATGAGCAGTTCTTC
NA	NA	TRBJ1-2	TRBV2	CAGSPGYGYTF	TGTGCCGGCAGCCCCGGCTATGGCTACACCTTC
TRBD1	once	TRBJ2-1	TRBV30	CAWSVRQTGSYNEQFF	TGTGCCTGGAGTGTTCGGCAGACAGGGTCCTACAATGAGCAGTTCTTC
NA	NA	TRBJ1-1	TRBV21-1	CASSHRDCEAFF	TGTGCCAGCAGTCACCGGGACTGTGAAGCTTTCTTT
NA	NA	TRBJ1-3	TRBV5-6	CASSFQAGNMIYF	TGTGCCAGCAGCTTCCAGGCCGGAAATATGATATATTTT
NA	NA	TRBJ2-3	TRBV5-4	CASSRDWPSTDTQYF	TGTGCCAGCAGCCGTGACTGGCCCAGCACAGATACGCAGTATTTT
NA	NA	TRBJ2-7	TRBV27	CASSPDRTYEQYF	TGTGCCAGCAGTCCCGACAGGACCTACGAGCAGTACTTC
NA	NA	TRBJ1-2	TRBV6-5	CASILTGYYGYTF	TGTGCCAGCATCCTAACAGGGTACTATGGCTACACCTTC
NA	NA	TRBJ2-5	TRBV2	CASRRYTGREETQYF	TGTGCCAGCAGACGATATACAGGCCGGGAAGAGACCCAGTACTTC
TRBD1	NA	TRBJ2-5	TRBV7-3	CASSLTGSRGETQYF	TGTGCCAGCAGCTTAACGGGGAGCAGGGGGGAGACCCAGTACTTC
TRBD2	NA	TRBJ2-7	TRBV6-5	CASVARTSGSYEQYF	TGTGCCAGCGTGGCCAGGACTAGCGGCTCCTACGAGCAGTACTTC
NA	NA	TRBJ1-5	TRBV28	CASSLHSGQPQHF	TGTGCCAGCAGTTTACATTCGGGACAGCCCCAGCATTTT
NA	NA	TRBJ2-7	TRBV20-1	CSASFSYEQYF	TGCAGTGCCTCCTTCTCCTACGAGCAGTACTTC
NA	NA	TRBJ1-1	TRBV30	CAWSPLAGNTEAFF	TGTGCCTGGAGTCCCCTAGCCGGGAACACTGAAGCTTTCTTT
NA	few	TRBJ2-6	TRBV6-5	CACREAGANVLTF	TGTGCCTGCAGGGAGGCTGGGGCCAACGTCCTGACTTTC
NA	few	TRBJ2-7	TRBV10-1	CASSESRQNEQYF	TGCGCCAGCAGTGAGTCGAGGCAGAACGAGCAGTACTTC
NA	NA	TRBJ2-7	TRBV29-1	CSVITRPYEQYF	TGCAGCGTTATAACTAGGCCCTACGAGCAGTACTTC
NA	NA	TRBJ1-2	TRBV28	CASSSGFYYGYTF	TGTGCCAGCAGTTCAGGTTTTTACTATGGCTACACCTTC
NA	NA	TRBJ2-2	TRBV11-2	CASSFAPSQAGELFF	TGTGCCAGCAGTTTCGCCCCCTCCCAGGCCGGGGAGCTGTTTTTT
NA	NA	TRBJ2-7	TRBV5-5	CASSLGSGSYEQYF	TGTGCCAGCAGCTTGGGCTCAGGCTCCTACGAGCAGTACTTC
TRBD1	NA	TRBJ1-6	TRBV7-9	CASSLYSRGGTGNSPLHF	TGTGCCAGCAGCTTATATAGTCGTGGAGGGACAGGGAATTCACCCCTCCACTTT
NA	NA	TRBJ2-5	TRBV6-6	CASSWNRVEGPETQYF	TGTGCCAGCAGTTGGAACAGGGTCGAGGGTCCAGAGACCCAGTACTTC
TRBD1	NA	TRBJ1-1	TRBV30	CAWKYRQGRGNTEAFF	TGTGCCTGGAAATATAGACAGGGGAGGGGGAACACTGAAGCTTTCTTT
TRBD1	NA	TRBJ1-2	TRBV28	CASSSTGDGYTF	TGTGCCAGCAGCTCCACAGGGGATGGCTACACCTTC
TRBD1	NA	TRBJ1-1	TRBV11-3	CASRLQDRGYEAFF	TGTGCCAGCCGACTCCAAGACAGGGGGTATGAAGCTTTCTTT
NA	few	TRBJ1-2	TRBV5-4	CASSFGFGYGYTF	TGTGCCAGCAGCTTCGGGTTCGGGTATGGCTACACCTTC
TRBD1	once	TRBJ2-3	TRBV2	CASSDGGQGADTQYF	TGTGCCAGCAGTGATGGGGGACAGGGAGCAGATACGCAGTATTTT
TRBD2	NA	TRBJ2-2	TRBV5-6	CASSPWGLVRTGELFF	TGTGCCAGCAGCCCCTGGGGACTAGTGAGGACCGGGGAGCTGTTTTTT
TRBD1	NA	TRBJ1-6	TRBV6-5	CASQGVSPLHF	TGTGCCAGCCAGGGGGTTTCACCCCTCCACTTT
NA	NA	TRBJ2-7	TRBV12-3/TRBV12-4	CASSSHFSYEQYF	TGTGCCAGCAGTTCCCATTTCTCCTACGAGCAGTACTTC
NA	NA	TRBJ1-2	TRBV28	CAILGGRGYTF	TGTGCCATCCTGGGGGGAAGGGGCTACACCTTC
TRBD1	NA	TRBJ1-1	TRBV7-3	CASSFGRDSEAFF	TGTGCCAGCAGCTTTGGTAGGGACAGTGAAGCTTTCTTT